Listed here are 3 T cell receptor beta chains from one sample, sequenced in a study of blood T cell repertoires in COVID-19. Sequenced by immunoSEQ multiplex PCR; TCRdb stores in-frame clones only, minus some. Counted here are 200,000 to 300,000 clones, approximately 86% occurring once; the ten biggest clones make up roughly 0.8%. The source material was peripheral blood. Receptors were obtained from a woman between 25 and 40 years old with acute or convalescent COVID-19.

Only one count was recorded for this clone. V and J are TRBV6-5 and TRBJ2-4; D not resolved. The CDR3 totals 15 residues. Germline lookup yields CDR1 MNHEY and CDR2 SVGAGI. Trimming took 1 base from V and 6 from J, leaving 13 bases between them. The CDR3 nucleotides are TGTGCCAGCAGTTACTTCACAGCTTCACGAAACATTCAGTACTTC. It is translated as CASSYFTASRNIQYF.

The genes are TRBV19 and TRBJ1-5, with 8 bases identical to TRBD1. Losses at the gene ends were 6 bases for V and 1 base for J; bases not matched to a gene: 11. Germline CDR1 is LNHDA and CDR2 is SQIVND (reference sequence). The CDR3 loop spans 17 amino acids. In nucleotides, the CDR3 is TGTGCCAGTAGCACGCAGGACAGGGACTCGAGCAATCAGCCCCAGCATTTT. It encodes CASSTQDRDSSNQPQHF.

The chain carries TRBV10-1 and TRBJ2-5, with 7 nucleotides matching TRBD1. The CDR3 totals 12 residues. CDR1 and CDR2 (germline): WNHNN, SYGVQD (reference sequence). With V trimmed by 9 bases and J by 2 bases, 3 bases remained unmatched. CDR3 protein: CASWTGQETQYF. The CDR3, as DNA: TGCGCCAGTTGGACAGGTCAAGAGACCCAGTACTTC.